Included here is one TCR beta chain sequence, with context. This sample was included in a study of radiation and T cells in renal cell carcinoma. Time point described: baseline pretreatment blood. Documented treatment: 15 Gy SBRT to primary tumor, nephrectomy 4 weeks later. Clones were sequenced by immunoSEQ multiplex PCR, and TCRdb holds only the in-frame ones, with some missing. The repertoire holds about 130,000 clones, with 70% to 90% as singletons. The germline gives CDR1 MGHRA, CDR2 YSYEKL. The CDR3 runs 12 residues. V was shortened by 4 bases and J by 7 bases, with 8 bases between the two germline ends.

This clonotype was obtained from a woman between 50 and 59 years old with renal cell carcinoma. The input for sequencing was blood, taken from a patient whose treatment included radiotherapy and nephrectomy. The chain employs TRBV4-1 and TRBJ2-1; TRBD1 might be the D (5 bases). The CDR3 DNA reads TGCGCCAGCAGCCTAGGGGTGAATGAGCAGTTCTTC. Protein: CASSLGVNEQFF.